These T cell receptor beta chains were read from a single sample in a study of liver allograft versus peripheral blood T cells. A single record per CDR3 protein comes from TCRdb applying MiXCR to the reads. In the table there are fewer than 8,500 distinct CDR3 sequences, 15% to 20% of which are singletons. These TCRs come from a human patient who had a liver transplant. A share of the T cells may be of graft donor origin. CDR3s include the opening cysteine and the closing phenylalanine or tryptophan. D genes are given only for firm matches. Clone size is stated in some rows and not others, as once, few, many or a class when expanded.

clone_size: .
j_call: TRBJ1-1
v_call: TRBV24-1
d_call: .
cdr3_aa: CATSEKKLGSLGLASNTEAFF
cdr3_nt: TGTGCCACCAGTGAGAAAAAATTGGGCTCGTTGGGGCTTGCTTCGAACACTGAAGCTTTCTTT

clone_size: few
j_call: TRBJ2-3
v_call: TRBV7-2
d_call: .
cdr3_aa: CASSLDWGTDTQYF
cdr3_nt: TGTGCCAGCAGCTTAGATTGGGGCACAGATACGCAGTATTTT

clone_size: .
j_call: TRBJ2-7
v_call: TRBV5-1
d_call: TRBD2
cdr3_aa: CASSPQLAGGLEQYF
cdr3_nt: TGCGCCAGCAGCCCCCAACTAGCGGGGGGGCTAGAGCAGTACTTC

clone_size: many
j_call: TRBJ2-2
v_call: TRBV20-1
d_call: .
cdr3_aa: CSAGAGGRTGELFF
cdr3_nt: TGCAGTGCTGGGGCCGGGGGAAGAACCGGGGAGCTGTTTTTT

clone_size: few
j_call: TRBJ2-2
v_call: TRBV11-2
d_call: TRBD1
cdr3_aa: CASSLLTGQANGELFF
cdr3_nt: TGTGCCAGCAGCTTACTGACAGGGCAGGCAAACGGGGAGCTGTTTTTT

clone_size: few
j_call: TRBJ2-7
v_call: TRBV20-1
d_call: .
cdr3_aa: CSARWQGYEQYF
cdr3_nt: TGCAGTGCTAGATGGCAGGGCTACGAGCAGTACTTC

clone_size: few
j_call: TRBJ2-3
v_call: TRBV20-1
d_call: .
cdr3_aa: CSAFPLSEDSSTDTQYF
cdr3_nt: TGCAGTGCGTTCCCCCTAAGCGAGGACTCTAGCACAGATACGCAGTATTTT

clone_size: medium-sized
j_call: TRBJ1-2
v_call: TRBV19
d_call: .
cdr3_aa: CASTQGKAASYGYTF
cdr3_nt: TGTGCCAGTACCCAGGGGAAGGCAGCTTCCTATGGCTACACCTTC

clone_size: .
j_call: TRBJ1-1
v_call: TRBV28
d_call: TRBD1
cdr3_aa: CASSFSSGGGTEAFF
cdr3_nt: TGTGCCAGCAGTTTCTCCTCAGGGGGCGGCACTGAAGCTTTCTTT

clone_size: .
j_call: TRBJ1-5
v_call: TRBV7-9
d_call: .
cdr3_aa: CASSSDSSNQPQHF
cdr3_nt: TGTGCCAGCAGCTCGGACTCTAGCAATCAGCCCCAGCATTTT

clone_size: .
j_call: TRBJ2-7
v_call: TRBV9
d_call: .
cdr3_aa: CASSRTPYYEQYF
cdr3_nt: TGTGCCAGCAGCCGGACACCGTATTACGAGCAGTACTTC

clone_size: many
j_call: TRBJ1-2
v_call: TRBV28
d_call: TRBD1
cdr3_aa: CASRPPGQGARGYTF
cdr3_nt: TGTGCCAGCAGACCCCCGGGACAGGGGGCTCGGGGCTACACCTTC

clone_size: .
j_call: TRBJ1-5
v_call: TRBV2
d_call: .
cdr3_aa: CASRKDGGQPQHF
cdr3_nt: TGTGCCAGCAGGAAGGACGGAGGTCAGCCCCAGCATTTT

clone_size: medium-sized
j_call: TRBJ2-7
v_call: TRBV6-5
d_call: .
cdr3_aa: CASKWEEGAYEQYF
cdr3_nt: TGTGCCAGCAAATGGGAAGAAGGGGCTTACGAGCAGTACTTC

clone_size: few
j_call: TRBJ1-1
v_call: TRBV12-3/TRBV12-4
d_call: .
cdr3_aa: CASRRLRQADTEAFF
cdr3_nt: TGTGCCAGCAGACGACTAAGACAGGCAGACACTGAAGCTTTCTTT

clone_size: few
j_call: TRBJ1-1
v_call: TRBV5-5
d_call: .
cdr3_aa: CASSVPGPNTEAFF
cdr3_nt: TGTGCCAGCAGCGTCCCCGGGCCGAACACTGAAGCTTTCTTT

clone_size: .
j_call: TRBJ2-3
v_call: TRBV20-1
d_call: TRBD2
cdr3_aa: CSAEREGRGTDTQYF
cdr3_nt: TGCAGTGCCGAACGGGAGGGCCGGGGCACAGATACGCAGTATTTT

clone_size: .
j_call: TRBJ2-5
v_call: TRBV30
d_call: .
cdr3_aa: CAWSFGGETQYF
cdr3_nt: TGTGCCTGGAGTTTCGGGGGAGAGACCCAGTACTTC

clone_size: medium-sized
j_call: TRBJ2-7
v_call: TRBV6-5
d_call: TRBD2
cdr3_aa: CASSLTSGRGYEQYF
cdr3_nt: TGTGCCAGCAGTTTGACTAGCGGGAGAGGATACGAGCAGTACTTC

clone_size: many
j_call: TRBJ2-7
v_call: TRBV18
d_call: TRBD1
cdr3_aa: CASSPDRDRKTYEQYF
cdr3_nt: TGTGCCAGCTCACCGGACCGGGACAGAAAAACCTACGAGCAGTACTTC

clone_size: few
j_call: TRBJ2-3
v_call: TRBV5-4
d_call: TRBD1
cdr3_aa: CASSLDPGGATDTQYF
cdr3_nt: TGTGCCAGCAGCTTGGACCCAGGGGGAGCGACTGATACGCAGTATTTT

clone_size: medium-sized
j_call: TRBJ2-3
v_call: TRBV6-6
d_call: TRBD2
cdr3_aa: CASVLAGHTDTQYF
cdr3_nt: TGTGCCAGCGTGTTAGCGGGGCACACAGATACGCAGTATTTT

clone_size: medium-sized
j_call: TRBJ2-4
v_call: TRBV6-2/TRBV6-3
d_call: .
cdr3_aa: CASQADNLAKNIQYF
cdr3_nt: TGTGCCAGCCAGGCGGACAATCTAGCCAAAAACATTCAGTACTTC

clone_size: .
j_call: TRBJ1-1
v_call: TRBV7-9
d_call: .
cdr3_aa: CAIRGALNTEAFF
cdr3_nt: TGTGCCATCAGAGGAGCCCTGAACACTGAAGCTTTCTTT

clone_size: few
j_call: TRBJ1-4
v_call: TRBV28
d_call: TRBD1
cdr3_aa: CASSPGQGVNEKLFF
cdr3_nt: TGTGCCAGCAGCCCGGGACAGGGGGTAAATGAAAAACTGTTTTTT

clone_size: large
j_call: TRBJ1-3
v_call: TRBV15
d_call: .
cdr3_aa: CATSRELRTVRSGNTIYF
cdr3_nt: TGTGCCACCAGCAGAGAGTTACGGACAGTGCGCTCTGGAAACACCATATATTTT

clone_size: few
j_call: TRBJ2-7
v_call: TRBV6-1
d_call: TRBD2
cdr3_aa: CASSESISGGFLYEQYF
cdr3_nt: TGTGCCAGCAGCGAAAGTATTAGCGGGGGGTTTCTCTACGAGCAGTACTTC

clone_size: medium-sized
j_call: TRBJ2-1
v_call: TRBV5-6
d_call: TRBD1
cdr3_aa: CASSPTTGVGGNEQFF
cdr3_nt: TGTGCCAGCAGCCCCACGACAGGGGTAGGCGGGAATGAGCAGTTCTTC

clone_size: .
j_call: TRBJ2-3
v_call: TRBV28
d_call: .
cdr3_aa: CASSLAESTDTQYF
cdr3_nt: TGTGCCAGCAGTTTAGCTGAGAGCACAGATACGCAGTATTTT

clone_size: medium-sized
j_call: TRBJ2-7
v_call: TRBV12-3/TRBV12-4
d_call: TRBD1
cdr3_aa: CASSWDRGYEQYF
cdr3_nt: TGTGCCAGCAGTTGGGACAGGGGCTACGAGCAGTACTTC

clone_size: many
j_call: TRBJ1-2
v_call: TRBV20-1
d_call: .
cdr3_aa: CSAGVLYGYTF
cdr3_nt: TGCAGTGCTGGGGTTCTCTATGGCTACACCTTC

clone_size: medium-sized
j_call: TRBJ2-7
v_call: TRBV29-1
d_call: .
cdr3_aa: CSVGHWTHPGEQYF
cdr3_nt: TGCAGCGTTGGGCATTGGACCCACCCAGGGGAGCAGTACTTC

clone_size: many
j_call: TRBJ2-7
v_call: TRBV20-1
d_call: TRBD1
cdr3_aa: CSGSGQGGYEQYF
cdr3_nt: TGCAGTGGATCGGGACAGGGGGGGTACGAGCAGTACTTC

clone_size: medium-sized
j_call: TRBJ2-3
v_call: TRBV29-1
d_call: TRBD1
cdr3_aa: CSAGQGGTDTQYF
cdr3_nt: TGCAGCGCCGGACAGGGCGGCACAGATACGCAGTATTTT

clone_size: medium-sized
j_call: TRBJ2-7
v_call: TRBV24-1
d_call: TRBD2
cdr3_aa: CAISSGPSSYEQYF
cdr3_nt: TGTGCCATCTCTAGCGGACCCTCCTCCTACGAGCAGTACTTC

clone_size: medium-sized
j_call: TRBJ2-5
v_call: TRBV29-1
d_call: .
cdr3_aa: CSVGVGLGWMETQYF
cdr3_nt: TGCAGCGTTGGAGTCGGACTCGGGTGGATGGAGACCCAGTACTTC

clone_size: .
j_call: TRBJ2-7
v_call: TRBV11-2
d_call: .
cdr3_aa: CASSFSTQTREQYF
cdr3_nt: TGTGCCAGCAGCTTCTCGACCCAGACGCGTGAGCAGTACTTC

clone_size: .
j_call: TRBJ2-7
v_call: TRBV7-9
d_call: .
cdr3_aa: CASSLEATLYF
cdr3_nt: TGTGCCAGCAGCTTAGAGGCCACGCTATACTTC

clone_size: .
j_call: TRBJ1-1
v_call: TRBV12-3/TRBV12-4
d_call: .
cdr3_aa: CASSLAEGGTEAFF
cdr3_nt: TGTGCCAGCAGTTTAGCGGAGGGGGGGACTGAAGCTTTCTTT

clone_size: many
j_call: TRBJ2-5
v_call: TRBV6-2/TRBV6-3
d_call: .
cdr3_aa: CASKMSNLYQETQYF
cdr3_nt: TGTGCCAGCAAAATGAGTAACCTATACCAAGAGACCCAGTACTTC

clone_size: medium-sized
j_call: TRBJ2-1
v_call: TRBV19
d_call: TRBD2
cdr3_aa: CASSIGLAGNFYNEQFF
cdr3_nt: TGTGCCAGTAGTATAGGACTAGCGGGGAATTTCTACAATGAGCAGTTCTTC

clone_size: few
j_call: TRBJ2-7
v_call: TRBV28
d_call: TRBD1
cdr3_aa: CASSQEGQGISYEQYF
cdr3_nt: TGTGCCAGCAGCCAAGAGGGACAGGGAATCTCCTACGAGCAGTACTTC

clone_size: medium-sized
j_call: TRBJ1-2
v_call: TRBV15
d_call: TRBD1
cdr3_aa: CATTTGDNYGYTF
cdr3_nt: TGTGCCACCACCACAGGGGATAACTATGGCTACACCTTC

clone_size: .
j_call: TRBJ2-3
v_call: TRBV5-4
d_call: .
cdr3_aa: CASGLGTGAYTDTQYF
cdr3_nt: TGTGCCAGCGGCTTGGGCACGGGGGCCTACACAGATACGCAGTATTTT

clone_size: large
j_call: TRBJ2-2
v_call: TRBV30
d_call: TRBD2
cdr3_aa: CAWTGSGGNTGELFF
cdr3_nt: TGTGCCTGGACCGGAAGCGGGGGAAACACCGGGGAGCTGTTTTTT

clone_size: once
j_call: TRBJ2-1
v_call: TRBV2
d_call: .
cdr3_aa: CASSGQAANEQFF
cdr3_nt: TGTGCCAGTAGCGGACAGGCAGCCAATGAGCAGTTCTTC

clone_size: medium-sized
j_call: TRBJ2-3
v_call: TRBV18
d_call: .
cdr3_aa: CASTNLGTDTQYF
cdr3_nt: TGTGCCAGCACAAATCTCGGCACAGATACGCAGTATTTT

clone_size: .
j_call: TRBJ2-1
v_call: TRBV5-3
d_call: TRBD2
cdr3_aa: CARSLVPTGLAGGRGGNEQFF
cdr3_nt: TGTGCCAGAAGCTTGGTCCCTACAGGACTAGCGGGTGGACGGGGGGGGAATGAGCAGTTCTTC

clone_size: few
j_call: TRBJ2-7
v_call: TRBV11-2
d_call: .
cdr3_aa: CASSDFDWGYEQYF
cdr3_nt: TGTGCCAGCAGCGACTTTGATTGGGGTTACGAGCAGTACTTC